This TCR beta chain derives from a study of T cell changes during pregnancy in multiple sclerosis. Sequencing was performed with immunoSEQ multiplex PCR; in TCRdb, only in-frame clones are kept and a portion is missing. This table holds under 80,000 clones, roughly 92% found once. The CDR3 extends over 15 amino acids. The V and J ends lost 1 base and 3 bases respectively, with 10 bases between them. Germline-derived CDR1 and CDR2 are SGHAT and FQNNGV. The sequence derives from a female donor in good health, enrolled as a control in a pregnancy study. This sequence joins TRBV11-2 and TRBJ1-5, with D unresolved. Sample: peripheral blood, taken after pregnancy. For the CDR3, the DNA is TGTGCCAGCAGCTTAGGAGGCCTCTACAATCAGCCCCAGCATTTT. Its protein product is CASSLGGLYNQPQHF.